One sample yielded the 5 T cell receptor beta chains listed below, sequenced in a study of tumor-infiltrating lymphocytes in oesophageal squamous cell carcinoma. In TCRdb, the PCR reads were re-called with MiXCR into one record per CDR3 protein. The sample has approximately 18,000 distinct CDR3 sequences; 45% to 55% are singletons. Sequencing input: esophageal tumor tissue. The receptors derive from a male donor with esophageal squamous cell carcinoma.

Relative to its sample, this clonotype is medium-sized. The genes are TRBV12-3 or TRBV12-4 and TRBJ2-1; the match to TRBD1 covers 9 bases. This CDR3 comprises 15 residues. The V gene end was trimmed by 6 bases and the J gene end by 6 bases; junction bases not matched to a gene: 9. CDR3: CASSPTGGSRNEQFF. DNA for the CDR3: TGTGCCAGCAGCCCGACAGGGGGGTCACGCAATGAGCAGTTCTTC.

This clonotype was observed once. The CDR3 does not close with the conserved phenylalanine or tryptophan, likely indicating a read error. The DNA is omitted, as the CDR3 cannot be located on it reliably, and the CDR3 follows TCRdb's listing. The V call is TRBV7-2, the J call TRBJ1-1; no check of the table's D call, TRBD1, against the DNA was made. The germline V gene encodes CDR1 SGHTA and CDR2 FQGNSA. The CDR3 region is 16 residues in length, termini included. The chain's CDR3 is CASTPGQSYNEQFFGP.

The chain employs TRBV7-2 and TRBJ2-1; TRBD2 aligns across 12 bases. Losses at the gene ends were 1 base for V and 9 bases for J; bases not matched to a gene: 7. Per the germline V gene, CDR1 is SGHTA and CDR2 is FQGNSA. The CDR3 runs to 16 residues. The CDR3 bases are TGTGCCAGCAGCTTAGTGACTAGCGGGAGATTCGCTGAGCAGTTCTTC. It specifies CASSLVTSGRFAEQFF.

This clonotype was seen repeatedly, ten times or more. CDR3 sequence (DNA): TGTGCCAGCAGTTATGGACAGGTAACTACCTACGAGCAGTACTTC. This gives the protein CASSYGQVTTYEQYF. V and J are TRBV28 and TRBJ2-7, with 7 bases matching TRBD1. Trimming cost V 4 bases and J 2 bases; bases outside gene matches: 8. The germline V gene has CDR1 MDHEN and CDR2 SYDVKM. The CDR3 length is 15 residues.

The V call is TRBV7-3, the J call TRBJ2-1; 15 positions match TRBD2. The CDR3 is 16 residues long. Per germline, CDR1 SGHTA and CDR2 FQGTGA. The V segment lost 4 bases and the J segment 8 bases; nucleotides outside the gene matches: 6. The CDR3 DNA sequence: TGTGCCAGCAGCTCCGGACTAGCGGGAGGGCACTATGAGCAGTTCTTC. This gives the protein CASSSGLAGGHYEQFF.